The 4 T cell receptor beta chains below come from one sample, sequenced in a study of T-cell memory formation after mild COVID-19. Via MiXCR, TCRdb re-called the 5' RACE reads, giving one row per CDR3 protein. The sample carries roughly 200,000 distinct CDR3 sequences, around a fifth recorded once. The sample was PBMCs or a T cell subset sorted from them (not recorded which). The receptors come from an adult woman who had mild COVID-19 (a few samples of this study predate the infection). Cell type and time point are not known.

This chain uses TRBV7-9 with TRBJ1-2; the match to TRBD1 covers 9 bases. This CDR3 contains 16 residues. Germline assignment: CDR1 SEHNR and CDR2 FQNEAQ (reference sequence). V lost 5 bases and J lost 4; bases outside the gene matches: 11. The CDR3 DNA follows: TGTGCCAGCAGCCTGACCGGGACAGGGCAGGTCTATGGCTACACCTTC. Its translation: CASSLTGTGQVYGYTF.

This chain connects TRBV7-9 to TRBJ2-5; the D is unclear. This CDR3 region has 13 residues. Germline CDR1 is SEHNR and CDR2 is FQNEAQ (reference sequence). V dropped 2 bases and J dropped 4 bases, with 8 bases sitting between them. The CDR3 spells CASSLLPRETQYF. The CDR3 bases are TGTGCCAGCAGCTTACTACCCAGAGAGACCCAGTACTTC.

The chain has TRBV5-1 and TRBJ2-2; TRBD2 matches at 11 bases. The germline gives CDR1 SGHRS, CDR2 YFSETQ. After removal of 3 bases from V and 2 bases from J, the junction contained 6 bases not matched to a gene. The length of the CDR3 is 17 residues. The CDR3 bases are TGCGCCAGCAGCTGGAAAACTAGCGGGGGAAACACCGGGGAGCTGTTTTTT. It specifies CASSWKTSGGNTGELFF.

The chain recombines TRBV4-1 with TRBJ1-6; 7 positions agree with TRBD1. The CDR3 spans 19 residues. CDR1 and CDR2 from the germline V gene are MGHRA and YSYEKL. Unmatched junction bases numbered 11, after V lost 3 bases and J lost 0 bases. The CDR3 DNA follows: TGCGCCAGCAGCCATGTACAGGGGACATTGAGCTCCTATAATTCACCCCTCCACTTT. Protein: CASSHVQGTLSSYNSPLHF.